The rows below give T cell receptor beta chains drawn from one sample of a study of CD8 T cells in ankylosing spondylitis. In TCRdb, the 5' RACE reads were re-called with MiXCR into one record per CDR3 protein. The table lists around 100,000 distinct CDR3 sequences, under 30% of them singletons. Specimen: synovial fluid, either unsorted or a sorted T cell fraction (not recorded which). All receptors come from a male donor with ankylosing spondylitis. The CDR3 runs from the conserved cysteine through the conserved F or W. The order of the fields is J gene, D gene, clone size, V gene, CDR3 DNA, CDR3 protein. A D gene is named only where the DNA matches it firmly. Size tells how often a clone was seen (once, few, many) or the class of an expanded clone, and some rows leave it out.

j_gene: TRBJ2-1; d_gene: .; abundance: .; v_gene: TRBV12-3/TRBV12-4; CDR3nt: TGTGCCAGCAGGGTAGCGGACTCCTACAATGAGCAGTTCTTC; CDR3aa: CASRVADSYNEQFF
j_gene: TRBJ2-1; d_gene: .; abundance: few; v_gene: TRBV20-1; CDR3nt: TGCAGTGCTAGAGGTCCCGGGCGAAACTACAATGAGCAGTTCTTC; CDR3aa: CSARGPGRNYNEQFF
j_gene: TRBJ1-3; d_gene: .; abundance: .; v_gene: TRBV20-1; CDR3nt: TGCAGTGCTAGAGACAGAAAAAGCTCTGGAAACACCATATATTTT; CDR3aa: CSARDRKSSGNTIYF
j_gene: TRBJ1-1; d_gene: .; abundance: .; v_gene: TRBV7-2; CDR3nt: TGTGCCAGCAGCTTATCTATAATGAACACTGAAGCTTTCTTT; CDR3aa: CASSLSIMNTEAFF
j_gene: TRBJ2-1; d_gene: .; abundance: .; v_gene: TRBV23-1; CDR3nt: TGCGCCTCCCCCGGGTATGAGCAGTTCTTC; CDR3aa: CASPGYEQFF
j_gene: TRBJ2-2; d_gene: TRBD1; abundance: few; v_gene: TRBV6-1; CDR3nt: TGTGCCAGCAGTACCGGGACAGGGCTGGCGACCGGGGAGCTGTTTTTT; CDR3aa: CASSTGTGLATGELFF
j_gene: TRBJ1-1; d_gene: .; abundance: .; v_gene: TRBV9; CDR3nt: TGTGCCAGCAGCGTAGCTGGCCTGGGCACTGAAGCTTTCTTT; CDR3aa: CASSVAGLGTEAFF
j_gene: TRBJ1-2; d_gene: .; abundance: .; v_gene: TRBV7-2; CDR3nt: TGTGCCAGCAGCTTAAGAGGGTTTGGCTACACCTTC; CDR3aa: CASSLRGFGYTF
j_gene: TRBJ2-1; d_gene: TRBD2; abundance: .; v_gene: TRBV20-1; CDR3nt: TGCAGTGCTCAGAGACTAGCGGGAGGGTCCAATGAGCAGTTCTTC; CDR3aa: CSAQRLAGGSNEQFF
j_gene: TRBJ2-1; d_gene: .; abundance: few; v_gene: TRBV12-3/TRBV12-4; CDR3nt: TGTGCCAGCAGCCATTACGGGGGCAGCTCCTACAATGAGCAGTTCTTC; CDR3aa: CASSHYGGSSYNEQFF
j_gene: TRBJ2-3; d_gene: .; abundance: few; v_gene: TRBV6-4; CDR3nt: TGTGCCAGCAGTGATGATGGATTCACAGATACGCAGTATTTT; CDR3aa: CASSDDGFTDTQYF
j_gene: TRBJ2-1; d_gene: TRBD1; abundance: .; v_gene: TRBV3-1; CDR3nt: TGTGCCAGCAGCCCACCACGACAGGGGCTACCAAATGAGCAGTTCTTC; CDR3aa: CASSPPRQGLPNEQFF
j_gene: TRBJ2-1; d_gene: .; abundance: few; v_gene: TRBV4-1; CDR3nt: TGCGCCAGCAGCCAAGATTGGGAGACAAATGAGCAGTTCTTC; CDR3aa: CASSQDWETNEQFF
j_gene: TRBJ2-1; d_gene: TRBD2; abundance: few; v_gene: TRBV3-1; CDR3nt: TGTGCCAGCAGCGTGGGACTAGCGGGAAGAAATGAGCAGTTCTTC; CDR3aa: CASSVGLAGRNEQFF
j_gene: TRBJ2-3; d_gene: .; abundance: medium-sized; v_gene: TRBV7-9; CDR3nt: TGTGCCAGCAGCTTAGGTGAAGGAAGTACGCAGTATTTT; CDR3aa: CASSLGEGSTQYF
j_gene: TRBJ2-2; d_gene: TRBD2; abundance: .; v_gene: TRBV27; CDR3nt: TGTGCCAGCAGTTTTCTACTAGCGAGGAACACCGGGGAGCTGTTTTTT; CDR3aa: CASSFLLARNTGELFF
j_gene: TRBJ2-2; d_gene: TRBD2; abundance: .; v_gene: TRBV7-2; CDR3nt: TGTGCCAGCCGTTCGGGGGATAGCGGGGTCACCGGGGAGCTGTTTTTT; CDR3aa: CASRSGDSGVTGELFF
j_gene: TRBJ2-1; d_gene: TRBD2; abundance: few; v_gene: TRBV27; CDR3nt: TGTGCCAGCAGGACTATCCTCACTAGCGGGTTCTCCTACAATGAGCAGTTCTTC; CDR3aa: CASRTILTSGFSYNEQFF
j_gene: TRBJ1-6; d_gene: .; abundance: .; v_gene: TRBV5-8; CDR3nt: TGTGCCAGCAGCTTGAGGGGGAGTAATTCACCCCTCCACTTT; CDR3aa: CASSLRGSNSPLHF
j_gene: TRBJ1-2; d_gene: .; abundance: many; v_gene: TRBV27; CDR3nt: TGTGCCAGCAGCGGTTCATACTATGGCTACACCTTC; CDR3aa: CASSGSYYGYTF
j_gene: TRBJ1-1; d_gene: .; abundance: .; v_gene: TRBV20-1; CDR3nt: TGCAGTGCTAGTTCGGGGTATAATGAAGCTTTCTTT; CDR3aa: CSASSGYNEAFF
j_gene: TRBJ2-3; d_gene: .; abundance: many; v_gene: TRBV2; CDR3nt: TGTGCCACCCGGGACGGAGTCACAGATACGCAGTATTTT; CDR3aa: CATRDGVTDTQYF
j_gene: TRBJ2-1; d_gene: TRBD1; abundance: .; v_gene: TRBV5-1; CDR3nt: TGCGCCAGCAGCTCGACGGGACAGAACAATGAGCAGTTCTTC; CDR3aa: CASSSTGQNNEQFF
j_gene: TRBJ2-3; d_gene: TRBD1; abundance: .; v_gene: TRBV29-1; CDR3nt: TGCAGCGTGGGAGGGACAGGGGTAACAGATACGCAGTATTTT; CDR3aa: CSVGGTGVTDTQYF
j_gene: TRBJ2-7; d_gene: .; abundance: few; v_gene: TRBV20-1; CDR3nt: TGCAGTGCTAGGAGGGGGACGGGCTACGAGCAGTACTTC; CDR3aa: CSARRGTGYEQYF
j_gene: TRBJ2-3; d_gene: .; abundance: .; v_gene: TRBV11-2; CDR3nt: TGTGCCAGCAGGGGTTCGTTGACTAGCACAGATACGCAGTATTTT; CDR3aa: CASRGSLTSTDTQYF
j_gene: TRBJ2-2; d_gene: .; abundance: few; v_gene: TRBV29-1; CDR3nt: TGCAGCATAACGAACACCGGGGAGCTGTTTTTT; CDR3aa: CSITNTGELFF
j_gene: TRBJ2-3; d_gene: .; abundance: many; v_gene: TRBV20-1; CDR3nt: TGCAGTGCTAGAGATCGTCCGAGAGGGTTCGGTACAGATACGCAGTATTTT; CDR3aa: CSARDRPRGFGTDTQYF
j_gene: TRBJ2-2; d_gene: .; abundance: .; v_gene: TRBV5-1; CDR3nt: TGCGCCAGCAGCTTTCTACCCTCGGAGGCCGGGGAGCTGTTTTTT; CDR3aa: CASSFLPSEAGELFF
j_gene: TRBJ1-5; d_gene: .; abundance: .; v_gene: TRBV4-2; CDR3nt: TGTGCCAGCAGCCAAACTCCAGATCTTAGCAATCAGCCCCAGCATTTT; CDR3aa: CASSQTPDLSNQPQHF
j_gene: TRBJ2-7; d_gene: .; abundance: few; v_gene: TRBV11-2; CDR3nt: TGTGCCAGCAGCTTAGTTGTACATTCCTACGAGCAGTACTTC; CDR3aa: CASSLVVHSYEQYF
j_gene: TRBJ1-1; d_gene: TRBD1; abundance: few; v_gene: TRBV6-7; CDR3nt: TGTGCCAGCAGTGGGGACAGGGACACTGAAGCTTTCTTT; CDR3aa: CASSGDRDTEAFF
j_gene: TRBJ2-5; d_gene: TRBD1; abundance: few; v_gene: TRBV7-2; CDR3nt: TGTGCCAGCAGCTTGTGGACAGGAGAGACCCAGTACTTC; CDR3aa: CASSLWTGETQYF
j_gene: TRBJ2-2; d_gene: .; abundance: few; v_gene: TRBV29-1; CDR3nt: TGCAGCGTCCTATCCTGGACAGATTCTACCGGGGAGCTGTTTTTT; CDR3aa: CSVLSWTDSTGELFF
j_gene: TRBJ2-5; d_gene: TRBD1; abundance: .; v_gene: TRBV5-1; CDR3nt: TGCGCCAGCACTTCCTTGGGGGTAGGACAGGCGGCGGAGACCCAGTACTTC; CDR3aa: CASTSLGVGQAAETQYF
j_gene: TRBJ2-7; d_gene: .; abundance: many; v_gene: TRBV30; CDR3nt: TGTGCCTGGAGGGCAGAGGGCTACGAGCAGTACTTC; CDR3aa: CAWRAEGYEQYF
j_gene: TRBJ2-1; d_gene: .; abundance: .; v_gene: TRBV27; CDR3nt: TGTGCCAGCAGGGGACTTGACCGCAATGAGCAGTTCTTC; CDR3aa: CASRGLDRNEQFF
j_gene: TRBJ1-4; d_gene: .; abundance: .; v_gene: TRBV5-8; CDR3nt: TGTGCCAGCAGCTTGGGTCGCGGGTATGCAACTAATGAAAAACTGTTTTTT; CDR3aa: CASSLGRGYATNEKLFF
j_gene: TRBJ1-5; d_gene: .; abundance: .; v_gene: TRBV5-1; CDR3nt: TGCGCCAGCAGCCCCGATTTCGGCAGCAATCAGCCCCAGCATTTT; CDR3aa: CASSPDFGSNQPQHF
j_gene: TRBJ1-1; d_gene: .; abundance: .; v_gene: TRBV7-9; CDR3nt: TGTGCCAGCAGCTCCGTCGGGACTGCTAACACTGAAGCTTTCTTT; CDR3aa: CASSSVGTANTEAFF
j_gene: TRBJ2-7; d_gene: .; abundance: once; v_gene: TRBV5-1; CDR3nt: TGCGCCAGCAGCTTGGAGGCTAGCAGAGAGCAGTACTTC; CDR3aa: CASSLEASREQYF
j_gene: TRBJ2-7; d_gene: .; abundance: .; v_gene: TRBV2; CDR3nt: TGTGCCAGCAGTGAATTTGGCAGTGACTACGAGCAGTACTTC; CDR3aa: CASSEFGSDYEQYF
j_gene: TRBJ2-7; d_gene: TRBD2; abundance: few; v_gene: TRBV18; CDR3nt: TGTGCCAGCTCACCCGCCGGGACTAGCGAGGGTGAGCAGTACTTC; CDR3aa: CASSPAGTSEGEQYF
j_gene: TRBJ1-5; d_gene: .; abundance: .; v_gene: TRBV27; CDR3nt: TGTGCCAGCAGTACCTCGGGAAGGAGCAATCAGCCCCAGCATTTT; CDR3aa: CASSTSGRSNQPQHF